This T cell receptor beta chain was sequenced for a study of T cell changes during pregnancy in multiple sclerosis. The repertoire was sequenced with immunoSEQ multiplex PCR; TCRdb's copy has only in-frame clones and lacks some. The repertoire has tens of thousands of clones, 80% to 95% of them found once; the top ten carry about 0.99%. This TCR derives from a female donor with multiple sclerosis, enrolled in a pregnancy study. The specimen was peripheral blood, collected after pregnancy.

Here the CDR3 DNA reads TGTGCCAGCAGCCAAGGGGACAGCCCAGCGACGTACGAGCAGTACTTC. This gives the protein CASSQGDSPATYEQYF. The rearrangement uses TRBV4-2 and TRBJ2-7, with TRBD1 matching 7 bases. The CDR3 length is 16 residues. Trimming at V came to 1 base and at J to 4 bases, leaving 10 bases not matched to a gene. Germline-derived CDR1 and CDR2 are LGHNA and YNFKEQ.